These 22 T cell receptor beta chains were sequenced from one sample in a study of blood T cell repertoires in COVID-19. Some clones are missing from TCRdb's copy, which holds only in-frame ones; the method was immunoSEQ multiplex PCR. This sample has around 290,000 clones, with roughly nine tenths found just once. The source material was peripheral blood. Receptors were obtained from a woman between 25 and 40 years old with COVID-19, enrolled during active disease.

The table lists this clone with a few counts. This chain links TRBV4-1 with TRBJ2-3; D is unclear. The CDR3 covers 16 residues. The V and J ends lost 1 base and 1 base respectively, with 12 bases between them. CDR1 and CDR2 from the germline V gene are MGHRA and YSYEKL. CDR3 amino acids: CASSQGQAGRTDTQYF. In DNA form, the CDR3 reads TGCGCCAGCAGCCAAGGGCAGGCAGGCCGCACAGATACGCAGTATTTT.

The rearrangement joins TRBV2 to TRBJ2-7, with D perhaps TRBD1 (6 bases). Between the trimmed V and J ends, which lost 6 bases and 7 bases, there was a span of 22 bases. The CDR3 runs to 15 residues. Per germline, CDR1 SNHLY and CDR2 FYNNEI. The CDR3: CASRSLLGASGEQYF. CDR3 sequence (DNA): TGTGCCAGCAGATCCCTTCTGGGGGCATCGGGGGAGCAGTACTTC.

The genes are TRBV2 and TRBJ1-1, with 9 bases identical to TRBD1. Germline V gene lookup returns CDR1 SNHLY and CDR2 FYNNEI. CDR3 length equals 14 residues. The ends lost 4 bases at V and 7 bases at J; junction bases unmatched: 7. CDR3 DNA sequence: TGTGCCAGCAGTGGGGACAGGGTAATTGTTGAAGCTTTCTTT. As protein: CASSGDRVIVEAFF. The full variable domain, rest sourced from reference TRBV2 and TRBJ1-1, is EPEVTQTPSHQVTQMGQEVILRCVPISNHLYFYWYRQILGQKVEFLVSFYNNEISEKSEIFDDQFSVERPDGSNFTLKIRSTKLEDSAMYFCASSGDRVIVEAFFGQGTRLTVV.

The chain carries TRBV5-1 and TRBJ1-2; maybe TRBD1 (6 bases). CDR3 length equals 15 residues. CDR1 and CDR2 (germline): SGHRS, YFSETQ. Trimming removed 2 bases at V and 1 base at J, with 12 bases between. The CDR3 is CASSFGGQLNYGYTF. CDR3 nucleotides: TGCGCCAGCAGCTTCGGCGGACAGCTTAACTATGGCTACACCTTC. Looking up the rest from reference TRBV5-1 and TRBJ1-2 gives the full variable domain: KAGVTQTPRYLIKTRGQQVTLSCSPISGHRSVSWYQQTPGQGLQFLFEYFSETQRNKGNFPGRFSGRQFSNSRSEMNVSTLELGDSALYLCASSFGGQLNYGYTFGSGTRLTVV.

The chain is built from TRBV10-2 and TRBJ2-3, with D possibly matching TRBD2 (5 bases). The CDR3 consists of 15 residues. Trimming cost V 6 bases and J 2 bases, with 15 bases left between them. Per the germline V gene, CDR1 is WSHSY and CDR2 is SAAADI. For the CDR3, the DNA is TGCGCCAGCAGGGACTCCCAGGCCCTCACAGATACGCAGTATTTT. It is translated as CASRDSQALTDTQYF.

The chain carries TRBV10-1 and TRBJ2-2, with unresolved D. Trimming removed 8 bases at V and 3 bases at J, with 7 bases between. Germline V CDR1 and CDR2: WNHNN, SYGVQD (reference sequence). The CDR3 totals 12 residues. CDR3 bases: TGCGCCAGCCAGGCTCACACCGGGGAGCTGTTTTTT. Amino acid sequence: CASQAHTGELFF.

The genes are TRBV5-6 and TRBJ2-7; weak D call: TRBD2 (6 bases). Trimming stripped 2 bases from V and 3 bases from J, with 12 bases between. The V gene's germline CDR1 is SGHDT and CDR2 YYEEEE. The CDR3 spans 14 residues. The CDR3 loop reads CASSFTPGDYEQYF. The CDR3, as DNA: TGTGCCAGCAGCTTCACACCGGGGGACTACGAGCAGTACTTC.

The chain carries TRBV30 and TRBJ1-1; a possible D gene is TRBD1 (6 bases). With 3 bases removed from V and 1 base from J, the gap between germline ends came to 9 bases. Germline V gene sequence: CDR1 GTSNPN, CDR2 SVGIG (reference sequence). The CDR3 length is 13 residues. CDR3 DNA sequence: TGTGCCTGGAGCGGGGACACGAACACTGAAGCTTTCTTT. It is translated as CAWSGDTNTEAFF.

The genes are TRBV5-4 and TRBJ1-2; 10 bases are shared with TRBD1. J lost 7 bases, V lost 0 bases, and 9 bases had no gene match. Germline V gene sequence: CDR1 SGHNT, CDR2 YYREEE (reference sequence). CDR3 length: 16 amino acids. DNA of the CDR3: TGTGCCAGCAGCTTGGGGGGGGACAGGGGAATTGGTGGCTACACCTTC. Translating gives CASSLGGDRGIGGYTF.

V and J are TRBV5-1 and TRBJ2-6, with unresolved D. The CDR3 has 16 residues. Between the trimmed V and J ends, which lost 0 bases and 0 bases, there was a span of 7 bases. Germline CDR1 SGHRS, CDR2 YFSETQ. The CDR3 is CASSLGQLSGANVLTF. CDR3 in DNA: TGCGCCAGCAGCTTGGGACAACTCTCTGGGGCCAACGTCCTGACTTTC.

V is TRBV11-3 and J is TRBJ2-1, with TRBD1 as a possible D gene (5 bases). Germline lookup yields CDR1 SGHNT and CDR2 YENEEA. Trimming removed 2 bases from V and 5 bases from J, with 7 bases in between. CDR3 size: 13 residues. CDR3 loop: CASSLPGNNEQFF. DNA of the CDR3: TGTGCCAGCAGCTTACCAGGGAACAATGAGCAGTTCTTC.

DNA for the CDR3: TGTGCCAGTAGTAGAGGCGGGGGTGCTAACACTGAAGCTTTCTTT. It specifies CASSRGGGANTEAFF. The chain couples TRBV19 to TRBJ1-1, with D possibly being TRBD1 (5 bases). Germline loops: CDR1 LNHDA, CDR2 SQIVND (reference sequence). The CDR3 has 15 residues. With 4 bases removed from V and 2 bases from J, the gap between germline ends came to 14 bases.

The chain recombines TRBV5-4 with TRBJ2-1, with TRBD2 identical over 9 bases. Trimming cost V 0 bases and J 8 bases; bases outside gene matches: 6. Germline-derived CDR1 and CDR2 are SGHNT and YYREEE (reference sequence). The CDR3 is 15 amino acids. The chain's CDR3 is CASSLGYSGRYEQFF. The CDR3 DNA is TGTGCCAGCAGCTTGGGGTATAGCGGGAGATATGAGCAGTTCTTC.

The table lists this clone with a count of one. The chain links TRBV19 to TRBJ1-1; D is unclear. The V gene's germline CDR1 is LNHDA and CDR2 SQIVND (reference sequence). The CDR3 spans 13 residues. With 1 base removed from V and 1 base from J, the gap between germline ends came to 4 bases. The CDR3 loop is CASSIAQNTEAFF. Written as DNA, the CDR3 is TGTGCCAGTAGTATAGCCCAGAACACTGAAGCTTTCTTT. Full variable domain (remainder filled in from reference TRBV19 and TRBJ1-1): DGGITQSPKYLFRKEGQNVTLSCEQNLNHDAMYWYRQDPGQGLRLIYYSQIVNDFQKGDIAEGYSVSREKKESFPLTVTSAQKNPTAFYLCASSIAQNTEAFFGQGTRLTVV.

V and J are TRBV29-1 and TRBJ2-1; a possible D gene is TRBD2 (6 bases). The CDR3 sequence is 14 residues long. V was pared by 4 bases and J by 0 bases, with 10 bases between. Germline CDR1 and CDR2: SQVTM and ANQGSEA. The CDR3 DNA reads TGCAGCGTTGGATTGGAGGGCTCCTACAATGAGCAGTTCTTC. Encoded protein: CSVGLEGSYNEQFF.

The rearrangement joins TRBV11-2 to TRBJ2-1, with 10 bases lining up with TRBD1. The CDR3 is 16 residues long. Germline CDR1 and CDR2: SGHAT and FQNNGV. The trim removed 5 bases at V and 3 bases at J, leaving 7 bases unmatched. CDR3 DNA: TGTGCCAGCAGCCCAAGGGACAGGGGAGACTACAATGAGCAGTTCTTC. Translation gives CASSPRDRGDYNEQFF.

The rearrangement joins TRBV3-1 (or the pseudogene TRBV3-2) to TRBJ2-5; 8 positions match TRBD2. The CDR3 sequence is 17 residues long. Germline values: CDR1 LGHDT, CDR2 YNNKEL (reference sequence). The trim removed 0 bases at V and 5 bases at J, leaving 11 bases unmatched. The CDR3 DNA follows: TGTGCCAGCAGCCAAGAAGGGGTAGCGGGAAGGTTTGAGACCCAGTACTTC. Protein product: CASSQEGVAGRFETQYF.

The gene calls are TRBV7-8 and TRBJ1-5; D ambiguous. V lost 8 bases and J lost 1, with 6 bases in between. CDR1 is SGHVS and CDR2 is FQNEAQ in the germline V gene. This CDR3 comprises 12 residues. CDR3 protein: CASQSSNQPQHF. The CDR3 bases are TGTGCCAGCCAGTCGAGCAATCAGCCCCAGCATTTT. Combining the CDR3 with reference TRBV7-8 and TRBJ1-5 gives the whole variable domain GAGVSQSPRYKVAKRGQDVALRCDPISGHVSLFWYQQALGQGPEFLTYFQNEAQLDKSGLPSDRFFAERPEGSVSTLKIQRTQQEDSAVYLCASQSSNQPQHFGDGTRLSIL.

This chain joins TRBV4-2 and TRBJ1-4, with 7 bases aligning to TRBD1. Germline CDR1 reads LGHNA; CDR2 reads YNFKEQ. The CDR3 sequence is 19 residues long. V lost 0 bases to trimming and J lost 8 bases; unmatched junction nucleotides: 18. The CDR3 here is CASSQDWGQISGEDEKLFF. The CDR3 coding sequence is TGTGCCAGCAGCCAAGATTGGGGACAGATTTCTGGGGAGGACGAAAAACTGTTTTTT.

The rearrangement joins TRBV5-4 to TRBJ2-1, with 9 bases fitting TRBD1. The CDR3 extends over 12 amino acids. The germline gives CDR1 SGHNT, CDR2 YYREEE (reference sequence). The junction had 2 bases not matched to a gene; V was cut back by 4 bases and J by 9 bases. CDR3 loop: CASSGQGTEQFF. The CDR3 region has the DNA TGTGCCAGCAGCGGACAGGGGACTGAGCAGTTCTTC.

The chain joins TRBV28 to TRBJ2-1; possibly TRBD2 for D (5 bases). V was shortened by 3 bases and J by 3 bases, with 12 bases between the two germline ends. Germline values: CDR1 MDHEN, CDR2 SYDVKM. CDR3 length: 15 residues. DNA for the CDR3: TGTGCCAGCAGTTTTTACGGGGAGATCTACAATGAGCAGTTCTTC. Its protein is CASSFYGEIYNEQFF.

V usage is TRBV19 and J usage is TRBJ2-1; D uncertain. CDR1 is LNHDA and CDR2 is SQIVND in the germline V gene (reference sequence). Deletions cut 5 bases from V and 2 bases from J, with 13 bases between. The CDR3 totals 15 residues. The CDR3 protein is CASSATRGTYNEQFF. Written as DNA, the CDR3 is TGTGCCAGTAGTGCCACCCGCGGTACCTACAATGAGCAGTTCTTC. Using reference TRBV19 and TRBJ2-1 for the parts outside the CDR3, the full variable domain is DGGITQSPKYLFRKEGQNVTLSCEQNLNHDAMYWYRQDPGQGLRLIYYSQIVNDFQKGDIAEGYSVSREKKESFPLTVTSAQKNPTAFYLCASSATRGTYNEQFFGPGTRLTVL.